The rows below give T cell receptor beta chains drawn from one sample of a study of blood T cell repertoires in COVID-19. Generated by immunoSEQ multiplex PCR, the TCRdb table keeps only in-frame clones and is missing some. The table records some 50,000 clones, about 88% of them present only once. Input material: peripheral blood. The receptors originated from a man aged 45 to 65 with active COVID-19. The CDR3 runs from the conserved cysteine through the conserved F or W. The D gene is left open where the match is weak. Clone size is stated in some rows and not others, as once, few, many or a class when expanded.

>.|TRBV27|.|TRBJ2-3
TGTGCCAGCACCCGAGGGGGGGGTACGCAGTATTTT
CASTRGGGTQYF
>.|TRBV2|TRBD2|TRBJ2-5
TGTGCCAGCAGTGAAACGCTAGCGGGGGGAGGGTACCAAGAGACCCAGTACTTC
CASSETLAGGGYQETQYF
>.|TRBV19|.|TRBJ1-5
TGTGCCAGTAGTATAAAAGGGAGCTATCAGCCCCAGCATTTT
CASSIKGSYQPQHF
>.|TRBV18|.|TRBJ1-1
TGTGCCAGCTCACCATCAGGGGTTTGGGAAGCTTTCTTT
CASSPSGVWEAFF
>.|TRBV28|.|TRBJ2-3
TGTGCCAGCAACCCAGGGGGGTCGGATACGCAGTATTTT
CASNPGGSDTQYF
>once|TRBV19|.|TRBJ2-2
TGTGCCAGTAGTATCCCAGGGACCGGGGAGCTGTTTTTT
CASSIPGTGELFF
>.|TRBV18|TRBD2|TRBJ2-3
TGTGCCAGCTCACCGGGACTAGCGGGGGGGTACCTCGCAGATACGCAGTATTTT
CASSPGLAGGYLADTQYF
>.|TRBV19|TRBD1|TRBJ2-5
TGTGCCAGTAGTAGGACAGGGTTGGAAGAGACCCAGTACTTC
CASSRTGLEETQYF
>.|TRBV18|.|TRBJ2-6
TGTGCCAGCTCACCACCCGGGTCGGGGGCCAACGTCCTGACTTTC
CASSPPGSGANVLTF
>.|TRBV5-1|.|TRBJ1-5
TGCGCCAGCAGCTTGGGAGGTCAGTCCCATCAGCCCCAGCATTTT
CASSLGGQSHQPQHF
>once|TRBV5-4|TRBD2|TRBJ2-2
TGTGCCAGCAGCGGAACGGGACTAGCGGGGGGGAACACCGGGGAGCTGTTTTTT
CASSGTGLAGGNTGELFF
>few|TRBV11-2|.|TRBJ1-2
TGTGCCAGCAGCTTAGCACAACACTACACCTTC
CASSLAQHYTF
>once|TRBV7-6|TRBD1|TRBJ1-1
TGTGCCAGCAGCCGAAGACAGGGGGAAGCTTTCTTT
CASSRRQGEAFF
>once|TRBV29-1|.|TRBJ1-1
TGCAGCGTTTCCTCCGAGGGAGGGTCGGGAGCTTTCTTT
CSVSSEGGSGAFF
>few|TRBV12-3/TRBV12-4|.|TRBJ1-3
TGTGCCAGCAGTTTGGAAGGGGTAAACACCATATATTTT
CASSLEGVNTIYF
>.|TRBV6-5|TRBD1|TRBJ1-6
TGTGCCAGCAGTCCTCGACAGGGTCTCGGTTCACCCCTCCACTTT
CASSPRQGLGSPLHF
>.|TRBV11-3|TRBD1|TRBJ2-3
TGTGCCAGCAGCTTGAGGGACAGGGGCGCAGATACGCAGTATTTT
CASSLRDRGADTQYF
>.|TRBV4-3|.|TRBJ2-3
TGCGCCAGCAGCCCCTCAACAGGTACTAGCACAGATACGCAGTATTTT
CASSPSTGTSTDTQYF
>.|TRBV4-1|.|TRBJ1-5
TGCGCCAGCAGCCAACAAAATCAGCCCCAGCATTTT
CASSQQNQPQHF
>.|TRBV6-1|TRBD1|TRBJ1-3
TGTGCCAGCAGTGCGGACAGGGGTCTCAGAAACTCTGGAAACACCATATATTTT
CASSADRGLRNSGNTIYF
>.|TRBV19|.|TRBJ1-4
TGTGCCAGTAGCCCACAGGGTGTGGATGAAAAACTGTTTTTT
CASSPQGVDEKLFF
>.|TRBV5-1|TRBD2|TRBJ2-5
TGCGCCAGCAGCTTGGACGGACTAGCGGAGACCCAGTACTTC
CASSLDGLAETQYF
>.|TRBV6-2/TRBV6-3|TRBD2|TRBJ2-3
TGTGCCAGCAGCCTCGGACTAGCGAACACGCAGTATTTT
CASSLGLANTQYF